The 20 T cell receptor beta chains presented below share a single source sample, sequenced in a study of memory CD4+ T cells and cytomegalovirus serostatus. Generated by immunoSEQ multiplex PCR, the TCRdb table keeps only in-frame clones and is missing some. The table shows some 30,000 clones, with about 75% occurring only once. The sort gate was single viable CD3+CD4+CD8-CD45RO+ cells for memory CD4+ T cells. Sequencing was done on a sample of memory CD4+ T cells from blood. These receptors were obtained from an adult in good health and CMV-seronegative. Some clones in this sample may be carry-over from other donors' samples.

On this clone: Different DNA sequences within this sample yield the same CDR3. The chain couples TRBV6-6 to TRBJ1-4; D remains unclear. The CDR3 contains 14 residues. Germline lookup yields CDR1 MNHNY and CDR2 SVGAGI (reference sequence). Trimming cost V 2 bases and J 4 bases, with 8 bases left between them. The CDR3 reads CASSYGGSNEKLFF. CDR3 sequence (DNA): TGTGCCAGCAGTTACGGAGGGAGTAATGAAAAACTGTTTTTT.

The gene calls are TRBV29-1 and TRBJ2-2; 8 nucleotides line up with TRBD1. V was clipped by 7 bases and J by 2 bases; unmatched bases: 12. CDR1 and CDR2 from the germline V gene are SQVTM and ANQGSEA. This CDR3 region has 16 residues. The CDR3 region has the DNA TGCAGCGCCCGAGGGGGCAGGGGGCGAAACACCGGGGAGCTGTTTTTT. This translates into CSARGGRGRNTGELFF.

This clone was detected a few times. The chain couples TRBV9 to TRBJ2-4; perhaps TRBD1 as D (5 bases). Germline values: CDR1 SGDLS, CDR2 YYNGEE. V shed 3 bases and J shed 5 bases, with 9 bases lying between them. CDR3 length equals 13 residues. The CDR3: CASSGGRENIQYF. The CDR3, as DNA: TGTGCCAGCAGCGGGGGCAGAGAAAACATTCAGTACTTC.

This clone was seen more than once but under ten times. The CDR3 DNA follows: TGTGCCAGCAGCCCGACAGGGACCACTGAAGCTTTCTTT. Its protein is CASSPTGTTEAFF. J is TRBJ1-1 and V is TRBV7-9, with 7 bases that match TRBD1. In germline, CDR1 is SEHNR, CDR2 FQNEAQ (reference sequence). The CDR3 contains 13 residues. Trimming at V came to 5 bases and at J to 4 bases, leaving 4 bases not matched to a gene.

The chain is built from TRBV19 and TRBJ1-1; possible D gene TRBD1, 5 bases. In germline, CDR1 is LNHDA, CDR2 SQIVND (reference sequence). CDR3 size: 14 residues. Trimming took 6 bases from V and 2 from J, leaving 13 bases between them. CDR3 in DNA: TGTGCCAGTAGCACCGGGACTCCTAACACTGAAGCTTTCTTT. This codes for CASSTGTPNTEAFF.

The chain has TRBV7-2 and TRBJ2-2; D could derive from TRBD1 or TRBD2 (5 bases each). V was pared by 1 base and J by 6 bases, with 6 bases between. CDR1 SGHTA and CDR2 FQGNSA come from the germline V gene. This CDR3 is built from 13 residues. The CDR3 nucleotides are TGTGCCAGCAGCTTAGTGGGGGCCGGGGAGCTGTTTTTT. The encoded protein is CASSLVGAGELFF.

This clone was recorded only once. The chain employs TRBV5-1 and TRBJ1-2; D might be TRBD1 (6 bases). The CDR3 length is 14 residues. V lost 0 bases and J lost 4, with 10 bases in between. The germline V gene encodes CDR1 SGHRS and CDR2 YFSETQ. This CDR3 reads CASSLVGQSYGYTF. The DNA for the CDR3 is TGCGCCAGCAGCTTGGTAGGACAGTCCTATGGCTACACCTTC.

The V and J genes are TRBV5-5 and TRBJ2-7; a weak D match, TRBD2 (5 bases). The CDR3 sequence is 15 residues long. Between the trimmed V and J ends, which lost 3 bases and 6 bases, there was a span of 19 bases. Germline assignment: CDR1 SGHKS and CDR2 YYEKEE (reference sequence). The CDR3, as DNA: TGTGCCAGCAGCTCTAAACTGATATCGGAGGCCGAGCAGTACTTC. It encodes CASSSKLISEAEQYF.

The chain combines TRBV21-1 with TRBJ1-1. TRBV21-1 represents a pseudogene. The CDR3 contains 12 residues. DNA for the CDR3: TGTCGCAGCGGCAGGGCGGTCACTGAAGCTTTCTTT. Protein product: CRSGRAVTEAFF.

The chain couples TRBV6-5 to TRBJ2-5; 7 bases agree with TRBD2. The CDR3 loop spans 15 amino acids. In germline, CDR1 is MNHEY, CDR2 SVGAGI. V was pared by 5 bases and J by 4 bases, with 10 bases of the junction left unmatched. In nucleotides, the CDR3 is TGTGCCAGCAGTCGCACGGGCGGGAGAGGAGAGACCCAGTACTTC. Translated, it gives CASSRTGGRGETQYF.

This clone has only a few counts. The rearrangement links TRBV4-3 to TRBJ1-2; no clear D. V lost 0 bases and J lost 8, with 10 bases in between. CDR3 length: 13 residues. Germline-derived CDR1 and CDR2 are LGHNA and YSLEER. The CDR3 DNA follows: TGCGCCAGCAGCCAAGATACTTTAGGCGGCTACACCTTC. It yields the protein CASSQDTLGGYTF.

The gene calls are TRBV4-1 and TRBJ2-7; possible D gene TRBD2, 5 bases. Germline assignment: CDR1 MGHRA and CDR2 YSYEKL. The CDR3 runs to 14 residues. Trimming removed 0 bases from V and 2 bases from J, with 8 bases in between. The CDR3 DNA reads as TGCGCCAGCAGCCAAGAAGGAGCGGCCTACGAGCAGTACTTC. Its translation: CASSQEGAAYEQYF.

V usage is TRBV6-1 and J usage is TRBJ1-5; tentatively, D is TRBD1 (6 bases). The CDR3 extends over 14 amino acids. V lost 8 bases and J lost 1, with 12 bases in between. The V gene's germline CDR1 is MNHNS and CDR2 SASEGT. This CDR3 is CASLGASSNQPQHF. CDR3 sequence (DNA): TGTGCCAGCTTGGGGGCCTCCAGCAATCAGCCCCAGCATTTT.

CDR3 protein: CASSMQGRSGELFF. Written as DNA, the CDR3 is TGTGCCAGTAGTATGCAGGGACGTTCTGGGGAGCTGTTTTTT. The V and J genes are TRBV19 and TRBJ2-2; D is tentatively TRBD1 or TRBD2 (5 bases each). This CDR3 has 14 amino acids. The germline V gene has CDR1 LNHDA and CDR2 SQIVND (reference sequence). V lost 3 bases and J lost 8, with 13 bases in between.

The table lists this clone with a few counts. This chain's CDR3 is CAWSGLWSSGTEAFF. The CDR3 coding sequence is TGTGCCTGGAGTGGACTCTGGAGCTCCGGCACTGAAGCTTTCTTT. The V and J genes are TRBV30 and TRBJ1-1, with D hard to call. The CDR3 runs 15 residues. The V end lost 1 base, the J end lost 4 bases, and 16 bases lay between the germline ends. Per germline, CDR1 GTSNPN and CDR2 SVGIG (reference sequence).

This clone was seen just once. The chain employs TRBV5-1 and TRBJ2-1, with D unclear. Per germline, CDR1 SGHRS and CDR2 YFSETQ. Trimming took 3 bases from V and 0 from J, leaving 13 bases between them. CDR3 length equals 16 residues. The CDR3 here is CASSSRTVGSYNEQFF. The CDR3 DNA is TGCGCCAGCAGCTCTCGGACGGTGGGCTCCTACAATGAGCAGTTCTTC.

This rearrangement joins TRBV4-2 to TRBJ1-1; 10 nucleotides agree with TRBD1. The CDR3 is made up of 18 amino acids. Per the germline V gene, CDR1 is LGHNA and CDR2 is YNFKEQ. V trimming: 2 bases; J trimming: 0 bases; junction bases outside the gene matches: 9. CDR3 sequence (DNA): TGTGCCAGCAGCCAACAGACAGGGGGCGCGGGGGTGAACACTGAAGCTTTCTTT. Translated, it gives CASSQQTGGAGVNTEAFF.

The J gene is TRBJ2-7, the V gene TRBV7-2, with 9 bases lining up with TRBD2. With 5 bases clipped from V and 0 bases from J, the junction kept 5 bases outside the gene matches. Germline CDR1 and CDR2: SGHTA and FQGNSA. The CDR3 has 15 residues. CDR3 sequence reads: CASSPLAGLSYEQYF. CDR3 in DNA: TGTGCCAGCAGCCCCCTAGCGGGGCTCTCCTACGAGCAGTACTTC.

This chain uses TRBV2 with TRBJ1-2, with 10 positions matching TRBD1. Looked up from germline, CDR1 is SNHLY and CDR2 is FYNNEI. V dropped 5 bases and J dropped 6; count of bases not matched to a gene: 3. CDR3 length equals 13 residues. CDR3 loop: CASSRTGGDGYTF. The CDR3 nucleotides read TGTGCCAGCAGTCGGACAGGGGGAGATGGCTACACCTTC. Filled out from reference TRBV2 and TRBJ1-2, the complete variable domain reads EPEVTQTPSHQVTQMGQEVILRCVPISNHLYFYWYRQILGQKVEFLVSFYNNEISEKSEIFDDQFSVERPDGSNFTLKIRSTKLEDSAMYFCASSRTGGDGYTFGSGTRLTVV.

The chain links TRBV27 to TRBJ2-1; TRBD2 is a possible D gene (6 bases). Germline assignment: CDR1 MNHEY and CDR2 SMNVEV (reference sequence). V gave up 2 bases and J gave up 8 bases, with 7 bases separating them. This CDR3 comprises 12 residues. CDR3 coding DNA: TGTGCCAGCAGTTTAGCGGGGTATGAGCAGTTCTTC. It translates to CASSLAGYEQFF.